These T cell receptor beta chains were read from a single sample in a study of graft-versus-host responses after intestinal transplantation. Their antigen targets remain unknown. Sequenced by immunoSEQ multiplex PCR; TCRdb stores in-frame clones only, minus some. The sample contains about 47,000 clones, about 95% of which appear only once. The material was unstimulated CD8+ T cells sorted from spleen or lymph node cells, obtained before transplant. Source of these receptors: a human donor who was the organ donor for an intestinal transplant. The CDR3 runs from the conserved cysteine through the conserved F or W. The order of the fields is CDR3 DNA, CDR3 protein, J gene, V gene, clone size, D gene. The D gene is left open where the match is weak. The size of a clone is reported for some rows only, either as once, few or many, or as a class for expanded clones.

CDR3nt: TGTGCCAGCAGTGGTCCGGGAGCCCAAGAGACCCAGTACTTC; CDR3aa: CASSGPGAQETQYF; j_gene: TRBJ2-5; v_gene: TRBV2; abundance: NA; d_gene: NA
CDR3nt: TGTGCCGCCTGGGAGGGGGGCAGTAGCACCGGGGAGCTGTTTTTT; CDR3aa: CAAWEGGSSTGELFF; j_gene: TRBJ2-2; v_gene: TRBV6-5; abundance: NA; d_gene: NA
CDR3nt: TGTGCCAGCAGTCCTGGGACTAGCGGGGGGGCTGGGGCCAAAAACATTCAGTACTTC; CDR3aa: CASSPGTSGGAGAKNIQYF; j_gene: TRBJ2-4; v_gene: TRBV2; abundance: NA; d_gene: TRBD2
CDR3nt: TGTGCCAGCAGTTCGACATGGGACAAGAAGACCTACGAGCAGTACTTC; CDR3aa: CASSSTWDKKTYEQYF; j_gene: TRBJ2-7; v_gene: TRBV27; abundance: NA; d_gene: NA
CDR3nt: TGTGCCAGCAGCGTCGCAGGGGATCCCTACGAGCAGTACTTC; CDR3aa: CASSVAGDPYEQYF; j_gene: TRBJ2-7; v_gene: TRBV9; abundance: NA; d_gene: NA
CDR3nt: TGTGCCAGCAGCCCCCGAAGCGAGAATGAAAAACTGTTTTTT; CDR3aa: CASSPRSENEKLFF; j_gene: TRBJ1-4; v_gene: TRBV13; abundance: NA; d_gene: NA
CDR3nt: TGTGCCAGCAGCGTAGGATCTAGCGGGGGGTACAATGAGCAGTTCTTC; CDR3aa: CASSVGSSGGYNEQFF; j_gene: TRBJ2-1; v_gene: TRBV9; abundance: NA; d_gene: TRBD2
CDR3nt: TGTGCCAGCGACGCATTGCAGGGAGGGGTCACTGAAGCTTTCTTT; CDR3aa: CASDALQGGVTEAFF; j_gene: TRBJ1-1; v_gene: TRBV7-9; abundance: NA; d_gene: NA
CDR3nt: TGCGCCAGCAGCCAAGATCGCGACGTCCCGGGCACTGAAGCTTTCTTT; CDR3aa: CASSQDRDVPGTEAFF; j_gene: TRBJ1-1; v_gene: TRBV4-3; abundance: NA; d_gene: NA
CDR3nt: TGTGCCAGCAGCTCTCAGCAGGGGGACGATGAGCAGTTCTTC; CDR3aa: CASSSQQGDDEQFF; j_gene: TRBJ2-1; v_gene: TRBV7-3; abundance: NA; d_gene: TRBD1
CDR3nt: TGTGCCAGTAGTAACGGGGGGTCTGAAGCTTTCTTT; CDR3aa: CASSNGGSEAFF; j_gene: TRBJ1-1; v_gene: TRBV19; abundance: NA; d_gene: NA
CDR3nt: TGTGCCAGTGGTTCGGCACCTCGACTCGATAGCAATCAGCCCCAGCATTTT; CDR3aa: CASGSAPRLDSNQPQHF; j_gene: TRBJ1-5; v_gene: TRBV19; abundance: NA; d_gene: NA
CDR3nt: TGTGCCAGCAGCTCAGGGAACTATGGCTACACCTTC; CDR3aa: CASSSGNYGYTF; j_gene: TRBJ1-2; v_gene: TRBV9; abundance: NA; d_gene: NA
CDR3nt: TGTGCCAGCAGTTACTCGAGAGGCGGGTACACTGAAGCTTTCTTT; CDR3aa: CASSYSRGGYTEAFF; j_gene: TRBJ1-1; v_gene: TRBV6-5; abundance: once; d_gene: NA
CDR3nt: TGTGCCAGCTACACGGGGTACGAGCAGTACTTC; CDR3aa: CASYTGYEQYF; j_gene: TRBJ2-7; v_gene: TRBV28; abundance: NA; d_gene: NA
CDR3nt: TGTGCCAGTAGTATTAGCGGTACACGGTTCGGTTTCAGCAATCAGCCCCAGCATTTT; CDR3aa: CASSISGTRFGFSNQPQHF; j_gene: TRBJ1-5; v_gene: TRBV19; abundance: NA; d_gene: NA
CDR3nt: TGTGCCAGCAGCTTCGGCTCGGCCGTGGGGTTCGGGGAGCTGTTTTTT; CDR3aa: CASSFGSAVGFGELFF; j_gene: TRBJ2-2; v_gene: TRBV28; abundance: NA; d_gene: NA
CDR3nt: TGCGCCAGCAGCTCGCCCCAAGCGGGGGGAGCCAAAAACATTCAGTACTTC; CDR3aa: CASSSPQAGGAKNIQYF; j_gene: TRBJ2-4; v_gene: TRBV5-1; abundance: once; d_gene: TRBD2
CDR3nt: TGCGCCAGCAGCTTAGACCGGGACAGGGGGAAATCCCTCCACTTT; CDR3aa: CASSLDRDRGKSLHF; j_gene: TRBJ1-6; v_gene: TRBV5-1; abundance: NA; d_gene: TRBD1
CDR3nt: TGCGCCAGCAGCGCCGGACAGGGGGCGACAGATACGCAGTATTTT; CDR3aa: CASSAGQGATDTQYF; j_gene: TRBJ2-3; v_gene: TRBV5-1; abundance: NA; d_gene: TRBD1
CDR3nt: TGTGCCAGCAGTCCACTAGCGGGGAAAACAGATACGCAGTATTTT; CDR3aa: CASSPLAGKTDTQYF; j_gene: TRBJ2-3; v_gene: TRBV2; abundance: NA; d_gene: TRBD2
CDR3nt: TGTGCCAGCAGCTTAGCGCCACGGTTCCCTCGGGGCTACACCTTC; CDR3aa: CASSLAPRFPRGYTF; j_gene: TRBJ1-2; v_gene: TRBV7-8; abundance: NA; d_gene: NA
CDR3nt: TGTGCCAGCAGTTTATATGGGAATATGAACACTGAAGCTTTCTTT; CDR3aa: CASSLYGNMNTEAFF; j_gene: TRBJ1-1; v_gene: TRBV27; abundance: NA; d_gene: NA
CDR3nt: TGTGCCAGCAGCTTAGTTAGGGTGGGTGAAGCTTTCTTT; CDR3aa: CASSLVRVGEAFF; j_gene: TRBJ1-1; v_gene: TRBV7-8; abundance: NA; d_gene: NA
CDR3nt: TGCAGCGTCCGACCCAACACCTTCACAGATACGCAGTATTTT; CDR3aa: CSVRPNTFTDTQYF; j_gene: TRBJ2-3; v_gene: TRBV29-1; abundance: NA; d_gene: NA
CDR3nt: TGTGCCAGCAGTTTTGGTGCAGGGGGGAACACTGAAGCTTTCTTT; CDR3aa: CASSFGAGGNTEAFF; j_gene: TRBJ1-1; v_gene: TRBV28; abundance: NA; d_gene: TRBD1